One and the same sample provided the 4 T cell receptor beta chains below, sequenced in a study of blood T cell repertoires in COVID-19. The protocol was immunoSEQ multiplex PCR, while the TCRdb copy is restricted to in-frame clones and leaves out a portion. The data hold a few hundred thousand clones, with around 89% observed a single time. Sequenced: PBMCs or T cells enriched from blood (not recorded which). The receptors were gathered from a man aged 30 to 39 who had recovered from COVID-19.

The chain employs TRBV7-9 and TRBJ2-2; possibly TRBD1 for D (6 bases). V lost 0 bases to trimming and J lost 1 base, with 9 bases between them. CDR1 is SEHNR, CDR2 FQNEAQ, per germline (reference sequence). This CDR3 has 16 residues. Written as DNA, the CDR3 is TGTGCCAGCAGCTTAGCTGGACAGATGAACACCGGGGAGCTGTTTTTT. It yields the protein CASSLAGQMNTGELFF.

The chain couples TRBV28 to TRBJ1-1; 7 bases map to TRBD1. The V gene's germline CDR1 is MDHEN and CDR2 SYDVKM. The CDR3 extends over 14 amino acids. J gave up 4 bases and V 8 bases, and 10 bases lay outside the gene matches. The CDR3 protein is CASGLQGPSTEAFF. In DNA form, the CDR3 reads TGTGCCAGCGGACTACAGGGGCCGAGCACTGAAGCTTTCTTT. Together with reference TRBV28 and TRBJ1-1, the CDR3 gives the full variable domain: DVKVTQSSRYLVKRTGEKVFLECVQDMDHENMFWYRQDPGLGLRLIYFSYDVKMKEKGDIPEGYSVSREKKERFSLILESASTNQTSMYLCASGLQGPSTEAFFGQGTRLTVV.

V is TRBV10-3 and J is TRBJ2-7; 7 bases are a match to TRBD2. The CDR3 has 14 amino acids. From germline, CDR1 is ENHRY and CDR2 SYGVKD. After removal of 3 bases from V and 1 base from J, the junction contained 3 bases not matched to a gene. The CDR3 spells CAISDRGDSYEQYF. DNA of the CDR3: TGTGCCATCAGTGATCGGGGGGATTCCTACGAGCAGTACTTC.

V and J are TRBV12-5 and TRBJ2-7, with 13 bases matching TRBD2. V was clipped by 3 bases and J by 4 bases; unmatched bases: 6. This CDR3 comprises 16 residues. Germline CDR1 LGHNT, CDR2 FRNRAP. CDR3 loop: CASGFELAGGPYEQYF. The CDR3 DNA reads TGTGCTAGTGGTTTTGAACTAGCGGGAGGGCCGTACGAGCAGTACTTC.